Listed here are 20 T cell receptor beta chains from one sample, sequenced in a study of cytomegalovirus exposure and HLA in healthy donors. PCR amplification relied on 60 Vbeta primers (plus 13 Jbeta primers). The method was immunoSEQ multiplex PCR; TCRdb's version includes in-frame clones alone and lacks a portion of them. The sample has 150,000 or so clones; about 85% are singletons. The sample comprised PBMCs. The receptors were gathered from a man aged 50 to 60 in good health and CMV-seropositive.

The chain couples TRBV7-9 to TRBJ2-5, with 10 bases identical to TRBD1. This CDR3 contains 15 residues. Germline CDR1 SEHNR, CDR2 FQNEAQ (reference sequence). V dropped 3 bases and J dropped 4; count of bases not matched to a gene: 5. The CDR3 region is CASSFGTGVRETQYF. The CDR3 bases are TGTGCCAGCAGCTTTGGGACAGGGGTTCGAGAGACCCAGTACTTC.

The chain uses TRBV4-3 and TRBJ1-2; weak D call: TRBD1 (6 bases). Deletions cut 1 base from V and 3 bases from J, with 12 bases between. Per germline, CDR1 LGHNA and CDR2 YSLEER. The CDR3 sequence is 15 residues long. CDR3 protein: CASSQGGRGYYGYTF. DNA for the CDR3: TGCGCCAGCAGCCAAGGCGGCAGGGGATACTATGGCTACACCTTC.

This clone was seen just once. The chain is built from TRBV5-1 and TRBJ2-7; 9 nucleotides align to TRBD2. The J segment lost 2 bases and the V segment lost 3 bases, leaving 3 bases of the junction unmatched. This CDR3 contains 14 residues. Germline CDR1 and CDR2: SGHRS and YFSETQ. CDR3 DNA: TGCGCCAGCAGCTGGACTAGCGAGGCCTACGAGCAGTACTTC. Translated: CASSWTSEAYEQYF.

The chain has TRBV2 and TRBJ1-2; 7 positions agree with TRBD1. The CDR3 is made up of 16 amino acids. Germline CDR1 SNHLY, CDR2 FYNNEI. V trimming: 5 bases; J trimming: 4 bases; junction bases outside the gene matches: 13. For the CDR3, the DNA is TGTGCCAGCAGTACGGAACAGGGGCAAGGGGGCTATGGCTACACCTTC. As protein: CASSTEQGQGGYGYTF.

The J gene is TRBJ1-2, the V gene TRBV5-4; D is ambiguous. V was trimmed by 4 bases and J by 3 bases, leaving 7 bases between them. CDR1 and CDR2 (germline): SGHNT, YYREEE (reference sequence). This CDR3 is built from 12 residues. Here the CDR3 reads CASSPDYYGYTF. Here the CDR3 DNA reads TGTGCCAGCAGCCCCGACTACTATGGCTACACCTTC.

This clone was picked up one time. The CDR3 coding sequence is TGTGCCAGTAGTATCGGGACAGCTTTCAATCAGCCCCAGCATTTT. Protein: CASSIGTAFNQPQHF. This chain uses TRBV19 with TRBJ1-5, with 7 nucleotides matching TRBD1. After removal of 3 bases from V and 3 bases from J, the junction contained 5 bases not matched to a gene. The length of the CDR3 is 15 residues. Per germline, CDR1 LNHDA and CDR2 SQIVND (reference sequence).

This rearrangement joins TRBV5-1 to TRBJ2-7, with 7 nucleotides matching TRBD1. V dropped 6 bases and J dropped 4; count of bases not matched to a gene: 7. Germline lookup yields CDR1 SGHRS and CDR2 YFSETQ. This CDR3 is built from 13 residues. CDR3 nucleotide sequence: TGCGCCAGCACGTTACAGGGGACATACGAGCAGTACTTC. The encoded protein is CASTLQGTYEQYF.

This clone was picked up one time. The V call is TRBV4-3, the J call TRBJ1-4; TRBD1 might be the D (6 bases). V was cut by 4 bases and J by 0 bases, with 18 bases left in between. Per germline, CDR1 LGHNA and CDR2 YSLEER. The CDR3 sequence is 18 residues long. The CDR3 DNA reads as TGCGCCAGCAGCCGGCTACAGGGAGAGATGGCAACTAATGAAAAACTGTTTTTT. Amino acid sequence: CASSRLQGEMATNEKLFF.

The genes are TRBV25-1 and TRBJ2-3; 7 positions match TRBD1. Germline V gene sequence: CDR1 MGHDK, CDR2 SYGVNS. Unmatched junction bases numbered 10, after V lost 4 bases and J lost 0 bases. The CDR3 loop spans 17 amino acids. CDR3 region: CASSGRTGIGSTDTQYF. The CDR3 bases are TGTGCCAGCAGTGGGCGGACAGGAATAGGTAGCACAGATACGCAGTATTTT.

V gene TRBV28 combines with J gene TRBJ1-6; TRBD1 aligns across 8 bases. Per the germline V gene, CDR1 is MDHEN and CDR2 is SYDVKM. CDR3 length: 14 amino acids. J lost 6 bases, V lost 6 bases, and 4 bases had no gene match. In DNA, the CDR3 is TGTGCCAGCAGGACCGACAGGGGTAATTCACCCCTCCACTTT. This translates into CASRTDRGNSPLHF.

The chain recombines TRBV7-8 with TRBJ1-2; 9 bases align to TRBD1. The CDR3 is made up of 17 amino acids. After removal of 0 bases from V and 8 bases from J, the junction contained 13 bases not matched to a gene. Per the germline V gene, CDR1 is SGHVS and CDR2 is FQNEAQ. CDR3 loop: CASSLALSGDRVRGYTF. DNA of the CDR3: TGTGCCAGCAGCTTAGCGCTTTCCGGGGACAGGGTGAGAGGCTACACCTTC.

The CDR3 DNA reads as TGTGCCAGCAGTGAAGACAGGAATAATGAAAAACTGTTTTTT. Translated, it gives CASSEDRNNEKLFF. J is TRBJ1-4 and V is TRBV2, with TRBD1 as a possible D gene (5 bases). Germline values: CDR1 SNHLY, CDR2 FYNNEI. The CDR3 covers 14 residues. V shed 1 base and J shed 4 bases, with 7 bases lying between them.

The chain carries TRBV13 and TRBJ1-1; D is ambiguous. CDR3 size: 13 residues. V was shortened by 4 bases and J by 4 bases, with 10 bases between the two germline ends. Germline values: CDR1 PRHDT, CDR2 FYEKMQ (reference sequence). The CDR3 is CASSSYRGTEAFF. The CDR3 nucleotides read TGTGCCAGCAGCTCCTACCGCGGCACTGAAGCTTTCTTT.

The rearrangement links TRBV5-4 to TRBJ2-5; 11 bases are shared with TRBD2. Per germline, CDR1 SGHNT and CDR2 YYREEE (reference sequence). V lost 4 bases, J lost 3 bases, and 8 bases stayed unmatched. The CDR3 consists of 16 residues. This chain's CDR3 is CASSPRTSGSEETQYF. The DNA of the CDR3 is TGTGCCAGCAGCCCCCGGACTAGCGGGTCAGAAGAGACCCAGTACTTC.

This rearrangement joins TRBV5-1 to TRBJ2-3, with a weak D call TRBD2 (5 bases). With 0 bases removed from V and 0 bases from J, the gap between germline ends came to 11 bases. The CDR3 runs to 16 residues. CDR1 is SGHRS and CDR2 is YFSETQ in the germline V gene. The CDR3 nucleotides read TGCGCCAGCAGCTTGGGTAGCGCCTCTAGCACAGATACGCAGTATTTT. This translates into CASSLGSASSTDTQYF. Using reference TRBV5-1 and TRBJ2-3 for the parts outside the CDR3, the full variable domain is KAGVTQTPRYLIKTRGQQVTLSCSPISGHRSVSWYQQTPGQGLQFLFEYFSETQRNKGNFPGRFSGRQFSNSRSEMNVSTLELGDSALYLCASSLGSASSTDTQYFGPGTRLTVL.

In this sample, this clone turned up a few times. This sequence joins TRBV7-9 and TRBJ1-5, with D possibly being TRBD1 (6 bases). This CDR3 region has 18 residues. Germline V gene sequence: CDR1 SEHNR, CDR2 FQNEAQ (reference sequence). V gave up 5 bases and J gave up 11 bases, with 31 bases separating them. Here the CDR3 DNA reads TGTGCCAGCAGCCCTCGGGGAGGGGGGGGGCGGACAACCTGCGCCCAGCATTTT. Translation: CASSPRGGGGRTTCAQHF.

V gene TRBV5-4 combines with J gene TRBJ2-3; TRBD2 matches at 8 bases. Germline CDR1 SGHNT, CDR2 YYREEE (reference sequence). V dropped 5 bases and J dropped 6; count of bases not matched to a gene: 11. The CDR3 contains 15 residues. In DNA, the CDR3 is TGTGCCAGCAGTTCCCGTCGGGAGGGTTTCGATACGCAGTATTTT. Its translation: CASSSRREGFDTQYF.

This clone was seen just once. This chain uses TRBV4-3 with TRBJ1-5; no clear D. The CDR3 has 16 amino acids. Germline loops: CDR1 LGHNA, CDR2 YSLEER. Trimming removed 2 bases from V and 1 base from J, with 12 bases in between. This CDR3 is CASSQLWSRSNQPQHF. The CDR3 bases are TGCGCCAGCAGCCAATTATGGAGTCGAAGCAATCAGCCCCAGCATTTT.

The chain is built from TRBV28 and TRBJ1-2; the D is unclear. With 3 bases removed from V and 2 bases from J, the gap between germline ends came to 7 bases. The germline gives CDR1 MDHEN, CDR2 SYDVKM. The CDR3 spans 13 residues. The CDR3 protein is CASSLYANYGYTF. DNA of the CDR3: TGTGCCAGCAGTTTGTACGCGAACTATGGCTACACCTTC.

The CDR3 loop is CASSPQGNQPQHF. Written as DNA, the CDR3 is TGTGCCAGCAGCCCGCAGGGGAATCAGCCCCAGCATTTT. The chain combines TRBV7-9 with TRBJ1-5; D perhaps matches TRBD1 (6 bases). The CDR3 runs 13 residues. The V end lost 5 bases, the J end lost 4 bases, and 9 bases lay between the germline ends. Germline loops: CDR1 SEHNR, CDR2 FQNEAQ (reference sequence).